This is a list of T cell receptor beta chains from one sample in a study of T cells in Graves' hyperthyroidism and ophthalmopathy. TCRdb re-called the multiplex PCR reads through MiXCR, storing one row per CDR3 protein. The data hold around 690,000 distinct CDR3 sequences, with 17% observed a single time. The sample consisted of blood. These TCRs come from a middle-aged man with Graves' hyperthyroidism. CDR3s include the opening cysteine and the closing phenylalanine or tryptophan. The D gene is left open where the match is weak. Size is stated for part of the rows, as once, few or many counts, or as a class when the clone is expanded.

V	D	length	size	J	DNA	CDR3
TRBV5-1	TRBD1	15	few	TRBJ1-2	TGCGCCAGCAGCTCGGGGACAGGACCACACTATGGCTACACCTTC	CASSSGTGPHYGYTF
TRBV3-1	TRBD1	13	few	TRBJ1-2	TGTGCCAGCAGCCAAGGACAGGGGGACGGTTACACCTTC	CASSQGQGDGYTF
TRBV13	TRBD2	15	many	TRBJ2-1	TGTGCCAGCAGCCGTAGCGGGAGGACTTACAATGAGCAGTTCTTC	CASSRSGRTYNEQFF
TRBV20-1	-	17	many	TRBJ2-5	TGCAGTGCTAGAGATGTCGGTGGGAGGACGGGACAAGAGACCCAGTACTTC	CSARDVGGRTGQETQYF
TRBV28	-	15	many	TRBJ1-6	TGTGCCAGCAGACAGCCCGGAACAAGGGATTCACCCCTCCACTTT	CASRQPGTRDSPLHF
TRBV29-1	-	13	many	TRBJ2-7	TGCAGCGTTGAAGAGGAGGGCAGCTACGAGCAGTACTTC	CSVEEEGSYEQYF
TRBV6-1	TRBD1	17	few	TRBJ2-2	TGTGCCAGCAGTAAACAGGGGGCTCACACTAACACCGGGGAGCTGTTTTTT	CASSKQGAHTNTGELFF
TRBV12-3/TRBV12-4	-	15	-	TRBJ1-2	TGTGCCAGCAGTTTAGGGACAGCATACCCCTATGGCTACACCTTC	CASSLGTAYPYGYTF
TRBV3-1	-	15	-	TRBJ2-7	TGTGCCAGCAGCCCGGGACTCCGCGCGAGGGGTGAGCAGTACTTC	CASSPGLRARGEQYF
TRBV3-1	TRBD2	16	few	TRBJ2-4	TGTGCCAGCAGCCGAGTAGCGGGGTTAGCCAAAAACATTCAGTACTTC	CASSRVAGLAKNIQYF
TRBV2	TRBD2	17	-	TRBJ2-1	TGTGCCAGCAGTGAGGTAATGCTAGCGGGAGATGGCAATGAGCAGTCCTTC	CASSEVMLAGDGNEQSF
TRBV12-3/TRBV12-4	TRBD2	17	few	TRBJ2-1	TGTGCCAGCAGGCCGGGACTAGCGGGAGGGCCAGGTAATGAGCAGTTCTTC	CASRPGLAGGPGNEQFF
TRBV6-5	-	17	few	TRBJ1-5	TGTGCCAGCAGTTACTTATCCAGGGTAGAATTTGATCAGCCCCAGCATTTT	CASSYLSRVEFDQPQHF
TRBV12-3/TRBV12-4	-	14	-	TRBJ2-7	TGTGCCAGCAGTTTAGCCCTTGCAGGGCTCGAGCAGTACTTC	CASSLALAGLEQYF
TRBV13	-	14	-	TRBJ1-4	TGTGCCAGCAGCTTGCGTGGGTCTTCTGAAAAACTGTTTTTT	CASSLRGSSEKLFF
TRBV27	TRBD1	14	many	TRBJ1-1	TGTGCCAGCAGTTTACAGGGGGGGTACACTGAAGCTTTCTTT	CASSLQGGYTEAFF
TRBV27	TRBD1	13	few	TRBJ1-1	TGTGCCAGCAGGACTACAGGGGACACTGAAGCTTTCTTT	CASRTTGDTEAFF
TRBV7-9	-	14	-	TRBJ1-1	TGTGCCAGCAGCCCGGACGTTATGAACACTGAAGCTTTCTTT	CASSPDVMNTEAFF
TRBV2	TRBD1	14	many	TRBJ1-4	TGTGCCAGCAGTGAATGGACAGGGAATGAAAAACTGTTTTTT	CASSEWTGNEKLFF
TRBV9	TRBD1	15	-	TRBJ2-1	TGTGCCAGCAGCGCAGAGTACAGGGGGCTAAATGAGCAGTTCTTC	CASSAEYRGLNEQFF
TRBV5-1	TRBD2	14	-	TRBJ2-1	TGCGCCAGCAGCTCGGCTAGCGGGAGAAATGAGCAGTTCTTC	CASSSASGRNEQFF
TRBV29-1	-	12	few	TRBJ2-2	TGCAGCGTTGAAACCACCCAAGGGGAGCTGTTTTTT	CSVETTQGELFF
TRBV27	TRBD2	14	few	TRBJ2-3	TGTGCCAGCAGTATCGGACTAGCGGGAGATACGCAGTATTTT	CASSIGLAGDTQYF
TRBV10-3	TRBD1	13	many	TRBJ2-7	TGTGCCGCGGGCACAGGGGACGGCTACGAGCAGTACTTC	CAAGTGDGYEQYF
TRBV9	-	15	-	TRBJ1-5	TGCGCCAGCAGCGTGAGCGGGTTTAGCACAGATACGCAGCATTTT	CASSVSGFSTDTQHF
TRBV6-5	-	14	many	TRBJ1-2	TGTGCCAGCAGTTACTCGAGGTTCGGGTATGGCTACACCTTC	CASSYSRFGYGYTF
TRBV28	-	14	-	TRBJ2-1	TGTGCCAGCAGTTTCGCGTGGACTGTGCGTGAGCAGTTCTTC	CASSFAWTVREQFF
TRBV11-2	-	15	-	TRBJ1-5	TGTGCCAGCAGCCAAGTACCAGGGCCGAATCAGCCCCAGCATTTT	CASSQVPGPNQPQHF
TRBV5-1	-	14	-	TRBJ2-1	TGCGCCAGCAGCCCGTTGGGGAGTGATAATGAGCAGTTCTTC	CASSPLGSDNEQFF
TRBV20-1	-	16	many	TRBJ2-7	TGCAGTGCTAGAGATCGCCCTCCAGGACTTTCCTACGAGCAGTACTTC	CSARDRPPGLSYEQYF
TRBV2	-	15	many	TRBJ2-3	TGTGCCAGCAGTGACGAAGGGTTAGTTCATGATACGCAGTATTTT	CASSDEGLVHDTQYF
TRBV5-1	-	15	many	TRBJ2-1	TGCGCCAGCAGCTTGATGGGAACTACCTACAATGAGCAGTTCTTC	CASSLMGTTYNEQFF
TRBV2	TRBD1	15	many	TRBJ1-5	TGTGCCAGCGGTCGAGGGACAGGGAGCAATCAGCCCCAGCATTTT	CASGRGTGSNQPQHF
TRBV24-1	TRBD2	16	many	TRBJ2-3	TGTGCCACCAGTGATTTGCATCCCAGCGGGAGAGATACGCAGTATTTT	CATSDLHPSGRDTQYF
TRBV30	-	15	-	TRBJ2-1	TGTGCCTGCCGTAAAGAGGGGTTGGGCTACAATGAGCAGTTCTTC	CACRKEGLGYNEQFF
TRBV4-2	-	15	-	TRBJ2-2	TGTGCCAGCAGCCAAGTCCCCGGACTAACCGGGGAGCTGTTTTTT	CASSQVPGLTGELFF
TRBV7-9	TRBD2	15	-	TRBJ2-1	TGTGCCAGCAGCTTACCCCGACTAGCCGGAAATGAGCAGTTCTTC	CASSLPRLAGNEQFF
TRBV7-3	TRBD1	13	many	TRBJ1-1	TGTGCCAGCAGCTGGACAGGGAGCACTGAAGCTTTCTTT	CASSWTGSTEAFF
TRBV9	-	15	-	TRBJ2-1	TGTGCCAGCAGCGTAGCCGACAATTTGAACAATGAGCAGTTCTTC	CASSVADNLNNEQFF
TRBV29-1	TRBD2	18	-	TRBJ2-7	TGCAGCGTTGAAGCCCCCCTAGCGGGAGGGCCCGCGGGGGACGAGCAGTACTTC	CSVEAPLAGGPAGDEQYF
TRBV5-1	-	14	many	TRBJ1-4	TGCGCCAGCAGCTTGGGAGGGGATAATGAAAAACTGTTTTTT	CASSLGGDNEKLFF
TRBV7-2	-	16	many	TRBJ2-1	TGTGCCAGCAGCTTAGGAGGGGTGGGCGCCTACAATGAGCAGTTCTTC	CASSLGGVGAYNEQFF